The clone carrying this T cell receptor (beta chain) was found once. Profiling relied on immunoSEQ multiplex PCR, and the TCRdb table lists in-frame clones only, not all of them. The sample lists approximately 24,000 clones, approximately 88% occurring once. This entry belongs to a study of T cells in localized non-small cell lung cancer. V lost 4 bases and J lost 5, with 9 bases in between. CDR3 length: 13 residues. Germline V gene data show CDR1 as SNHLY and CDR2 as FYNNEI. This receptor was obtained from a man aged 40 to 69 with stage I squamous cell lung carcinoma. The chain carries TRBV2 and TRBJ1-5; D is undetermined. Sequences were derived from peripheral blood, sampled before any cancer treatment. The CDR3 sequence: CASSGLIHQPQHF. The CDR3, as DNA: TGTGCCAGCAGTGGTTTGATCCATCAGCCCCAGCATTTT.